This T cell receptor (beta chain) was sequenced for a study of PD-1 blockade in classical Hodgkin lymphoma. Study context: Nivolumab 3 mg/kg was given intravenously every 2 weeks. Broader study findings: There was a significant rise in CD4+ TCR diversity by C4D1, with no such rise for CD8+. Although disease activity or prior therapy may be involved, causes of the repertoire differences remain undefined. Healthy donors reportedly exceeded newly diagnosed patients in baseline TCR diversity.

The time point is: cycle 4 day 1 (C4D1), after 6 weeks of nivolumab. With no exception, relapse followed autologous stem cell transplantation in all patients, and brentuximab vedotin exposure varied. Points on this clone: Its antigen remains unknown.

Profiled with immunoSEQ multiplex PCR; TCRdb holds only in-frame clones, not every one. The table lists roughly 64,000 clones, about 90% of them singletons, with around 10% in the top ten. This CDR3 region has 14 residues. The specimen was peripheral blood mononuclear cells (PBMCs), collected before the fourth cycle of nivolumab. The receptor's source is a human donor with classical Hodgkin lymphoma. The chain is built from TRBV12-2 and TRBJ2-2. TRBV12-2 counts as a pseudogene. Written as DNA, the CDR3 is TGTGCAATTCCCAGCTGGGCGAACACCGGGGAGCTGTTTTTT. Encoded protein: CAIPSWANTGELFF.